This T cell receptor beta chain emerged from a study of identical twins. TCRdb used MiXCR to reprocess the 5' RACE reads, holding one entry per CDR3 protein. The data hold around 570,000 distinct CDR3 sequences, with 9% to 10% observed a single time. This clonotype was seen at least ten times. Its matching antigen is unknown. Findings and limits, study-wide: A partial confounding effect on zero-insertion analyses could come from invariant MAIT and iNKT cells. Abundant beta clonotypes from cord blood had fewer insertions, unlike memory repertoires, which showed none. Cross-sectional statistical analysis was relied on for the conclusions, without the same donors being followed.

These data were also filed under a second study, of yellow fever vaccine responses in identical twins. According to that study: Twins reportedly showed a vaccine T cell response that seemed partly convergent and partly personalized.

The sample comprised PBMCs. The sequence derives from a woman aged 18-29 years in good health.

The CDR3 protein is CATRDRGSYNEQFF. The CDR3 coding sequence is TGTGCCACCCGGGACAGGGGATCGTACAATGAGCAGTTCTTC. This sequence joins TRBV27 and TRBJ2-1, with 10 bases matching TRBD1. Trimming removed 10 bases from V and 4 bases from J; junction bases left unmatched: 7. This CDR3 is built from 14 residues. Germline CDR1 and CDR2: MNHEY and SMNVEV (reference sequence).